The source of this T cell receptor beta chain is a study of T cells in Graves' hyperthyroidism and ophthalmopathy. Details on this clonotype: No antigen is known for it.

Germline V gives CDR1 SGHVT, CDR2 SQSDAQ. The CDR3 has 14 amino acids. V was cut by 3 bases and J by 1 base, with 9 bases left in between. Diagnostic decisions used clinical symptoms, serum thyroxine and TRAb, thyroid ultrasound and orbital computed tomography. Overall study findings and caveats: Using 13 V-J features, a model discriminated ophthalmopathy from stable hyperthyroidism.

Amplification of TCR beta CDR3 regions used RNA as the template. A first-round RT-PCR of the TCR CDR3 used the HTBI primer set. One entry per CDR3 protein, called by TCRdb with MiXCR from the multiplex PCR reads. The repertoire holds over 650,000 distinct CDR3 sequences, with just under 45% as singletons. This chain links TRBV7-4 with TRBJ1-1; no definite D call. The TCR was taken from an adult man with Graves' disease, either hyperthyroidism or ophthalmopathy (not recorded which). Sequencing was carried out using peripheral blood or thyroid tissue (not recorded which). Here the CDR3 reads CASSLRLGNTEAFF. The CDR3 nucleotides are TGTGCCAGCAGCTTGCGCCTGGGGAACACTGAAGCTTTCTTT.